Sequencing of this T cell receptor (beta chain) was carried out in a study of control samples from healthy donors and cancer patients. V lost 5 bases and J lost 2, with 9 bases in between. The CDR3 has 13 residues. Method: immunoSEQ multiplex PCR; TCRdb's copy keeps in-frame clones and lacks some. Among 390,000 or so clones listed, roughly 90% were seen once. The J gene is TRBJ1-2, the V gene TRBV12-3 or TRBV12-4, with D unresolved. Specimen: PBMCs. This receptor was taken from a man between 35 and 55 years old with head and neck cancer. The CDR3 bases are TGTGCCAGCAGTGGTGGACGGAACTATGGCTACACCTTC. Residues: CASSGGRNYGYTF.